At least ten counts were recorded for the clone carrying this T cell receptor (beta chain). Its target is not known. The data derive from a study of T-cell reconstitution after alpha-beta-depleted transplantation in children. A TCRbeta library incorporating unique molecular identifiers was prepared. Via MiXCR, TCRdb re-called the PCR reads, giving one row per CDR3 protein. The sample includes 600,000 or so distinct CDR3 sequences, more than 20% seen only once; the top ten take roughly 14%. Whole-study findings and limits: Certain patients had high TCRbeta diversity at day 60, and it came from recipient T cells and thymic progenitors that survived. The main origin of T-cell counts and diversity one year after transplant was newly produced T cells. The origin of alpha-beta T cells about two months after transplant was reportedly several hundred expanded graft clones.

Sample: PBMCs, mostly from graft donor cells, taken 360 days after TCRalphabeta/CD19-depleted stem cell transplant. The receptor was derived from a boy younger than two who had a stem cell transplant for acute myeloid leukemia, so the T cells may come from the graft donor.

CDR3 residues: CASSSGQGGTDTQYF. For the CDR3, the DNA is TGTGCCAGCAGCTCGGGACAGGGGGGCACAGATACGCAGTATTTT. J is TRBJ2-3 and V is TRBV7-2; 11 bases fit TRBD1. The V and J ends lost 4 bases and 1 base, in that order; junction bases with no gene match: 1. Germline CDR1 and CDR2: SGHTA and FQGNSA. CDR3 length: 15 amino acids.